This TCR beta chain was identified in a study of control samples from healthy donors and cancer patients. Using immunoSEQ multiplex PCR, the repertoire was profiled, and TCRdb retains in-frame clones only, with some absent. The sample contains about 84,000 clones, 84% of which appear only once. Per germline, CDR1 MDHEN and CDR2 SYDVKM. This CDR3 comprises 16 residues. With V trimmed by 2 bases and J by 6 bases, 5 bases remained unmatched. The V call is TRBV28, the J call TRBJ1-5; 12 nucleotides match TRBD1. The sequence was collected from a man aged 55 to 70 with head and neck cancer. The specimen was PBMCs. CDR3 in amino acids: CASSLGTGGFIQPQHF. The CDR3 region has the DNA TGTGCCAGCAGTTTAGGGACAGGGGGCTTTATTCAGCCCCAGCATTTT.